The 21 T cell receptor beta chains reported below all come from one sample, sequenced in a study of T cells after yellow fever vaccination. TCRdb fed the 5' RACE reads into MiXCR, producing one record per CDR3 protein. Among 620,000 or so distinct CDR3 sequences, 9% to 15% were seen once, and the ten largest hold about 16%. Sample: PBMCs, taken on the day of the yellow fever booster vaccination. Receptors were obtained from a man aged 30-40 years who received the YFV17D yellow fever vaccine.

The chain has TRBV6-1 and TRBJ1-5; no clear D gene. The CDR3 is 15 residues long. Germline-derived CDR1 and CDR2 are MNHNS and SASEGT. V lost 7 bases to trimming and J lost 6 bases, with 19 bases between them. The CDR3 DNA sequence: TGTGCCAGCACCAGAGGGTATTCGGGGAGTCAGCCCCAGCATTTT. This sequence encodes CASTRGYSGSQPQHF.

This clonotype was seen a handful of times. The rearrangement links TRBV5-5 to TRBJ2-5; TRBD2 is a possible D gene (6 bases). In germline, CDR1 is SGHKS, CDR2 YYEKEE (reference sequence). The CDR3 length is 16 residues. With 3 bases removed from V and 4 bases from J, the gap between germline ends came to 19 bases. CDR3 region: CASSSAGTPIGETQYF. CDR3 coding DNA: TGTGCCAGCAGCTCCGCCGGGACTCCCATCGGAGAGACCCAGTACTTC.

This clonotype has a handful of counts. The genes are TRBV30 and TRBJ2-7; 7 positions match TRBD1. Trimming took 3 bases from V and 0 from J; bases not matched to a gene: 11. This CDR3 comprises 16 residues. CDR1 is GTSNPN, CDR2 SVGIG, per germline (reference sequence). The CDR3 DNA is TGTGCCTGGAGGGTAGCTTCAACAGGGGTCTCCTACGAGCAGTACTTC. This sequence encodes CAWRVASTGVSYEQYF.

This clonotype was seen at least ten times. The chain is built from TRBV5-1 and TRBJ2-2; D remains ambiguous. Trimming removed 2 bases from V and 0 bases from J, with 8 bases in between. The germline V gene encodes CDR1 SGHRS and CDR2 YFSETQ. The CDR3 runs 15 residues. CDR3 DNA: TGCGCCAGCAGCTTTGGGCAGCCGAACACCGGGGAGCTGTTTTTT. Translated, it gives CASSFGQPNTGELFF. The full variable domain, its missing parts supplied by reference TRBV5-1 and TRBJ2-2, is KAGVTQTPRYLIKTRGQQVTLSCSPISGHRSVSWYQQTPGQGLQFLFEYFSETQRNKGNFPGRFSGRQFSNSRSEMNVSTLELGDSALYLCASSFGQPNTGELFFGEGSRLTVL.

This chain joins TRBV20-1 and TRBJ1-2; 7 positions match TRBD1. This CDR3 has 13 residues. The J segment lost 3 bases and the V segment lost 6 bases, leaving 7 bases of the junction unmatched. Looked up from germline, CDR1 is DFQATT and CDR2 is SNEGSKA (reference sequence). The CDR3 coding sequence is TGCAGTGCAACCGGGACAGCGGACTATGGCTACACCTTC. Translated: CSATGTADYGYTF.

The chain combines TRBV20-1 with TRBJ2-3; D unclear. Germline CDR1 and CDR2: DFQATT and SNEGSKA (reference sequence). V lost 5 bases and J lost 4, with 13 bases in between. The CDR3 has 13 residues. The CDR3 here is CSAPPPSPDTQYF. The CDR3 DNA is TGCAGTGCTCCCCCTCCGAGCCCAGATACGCAGTATTTT.

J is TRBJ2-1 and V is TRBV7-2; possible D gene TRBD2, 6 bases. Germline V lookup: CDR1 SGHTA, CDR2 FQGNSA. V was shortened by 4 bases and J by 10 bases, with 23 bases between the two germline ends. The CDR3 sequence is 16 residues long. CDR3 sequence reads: CASSSSGGWNTGEQFF. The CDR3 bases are TGTGCCAGCAGCTCCTCCGGAGGGTGGAACACCGGGGAGCAGTTCTTC.

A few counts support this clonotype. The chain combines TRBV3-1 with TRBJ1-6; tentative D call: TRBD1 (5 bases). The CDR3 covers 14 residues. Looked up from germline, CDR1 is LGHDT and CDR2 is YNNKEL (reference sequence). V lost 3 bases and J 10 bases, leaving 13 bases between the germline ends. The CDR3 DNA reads TGTGCCAGCAGCCATCATCAGGGACGGTCACCCCTCCACTTT. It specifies CASSHHQGRSPLHF.

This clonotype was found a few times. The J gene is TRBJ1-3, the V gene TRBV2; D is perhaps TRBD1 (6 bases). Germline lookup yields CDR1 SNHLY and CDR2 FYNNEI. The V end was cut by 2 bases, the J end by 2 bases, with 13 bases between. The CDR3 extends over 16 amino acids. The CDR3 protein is CASSERGAFAGNTIYF. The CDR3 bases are TGTGCCAGCAGTGAAAGGGGGGCATTCGCTGGAAACACCATATATTTT.

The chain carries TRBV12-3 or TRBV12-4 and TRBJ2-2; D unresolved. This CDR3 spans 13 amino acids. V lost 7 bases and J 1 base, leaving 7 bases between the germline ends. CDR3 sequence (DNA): TGTGCCAGCACCGCCCTGAACACCGGGGAGCTGTTTTTT. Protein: CASTALNTGELFF.

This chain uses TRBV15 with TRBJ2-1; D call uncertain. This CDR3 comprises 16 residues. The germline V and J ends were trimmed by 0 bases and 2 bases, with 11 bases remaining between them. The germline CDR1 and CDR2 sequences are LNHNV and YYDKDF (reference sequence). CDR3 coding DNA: TGTGCCACCAGCAGAGATCCCGGTTACACCTACAATGAGCAGTTCTTC. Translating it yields CATSRDPGYTYNEQFF.

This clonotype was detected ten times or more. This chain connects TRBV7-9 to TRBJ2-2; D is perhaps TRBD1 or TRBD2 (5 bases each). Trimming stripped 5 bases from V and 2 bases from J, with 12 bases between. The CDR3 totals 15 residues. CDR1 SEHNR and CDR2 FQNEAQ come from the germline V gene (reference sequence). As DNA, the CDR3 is TGTGCCAGCAGCACCCGGGACGGCAACACCGGGGAGCTGTTTTTT. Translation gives CASSTRDGNTGELFF.

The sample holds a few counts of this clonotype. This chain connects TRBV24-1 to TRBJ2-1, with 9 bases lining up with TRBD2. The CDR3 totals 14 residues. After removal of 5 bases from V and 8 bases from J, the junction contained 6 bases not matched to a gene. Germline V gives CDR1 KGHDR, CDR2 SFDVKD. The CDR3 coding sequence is TGTGCCACCAGTGGGCGGGAGGGGTTGGATGAGCAGTTCTTC. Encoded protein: CATSGREGLDEQFF.

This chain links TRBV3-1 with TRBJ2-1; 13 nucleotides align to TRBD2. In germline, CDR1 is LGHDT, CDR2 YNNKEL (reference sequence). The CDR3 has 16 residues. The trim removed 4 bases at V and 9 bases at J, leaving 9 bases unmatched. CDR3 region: CASSPPGLAGIGEQFF. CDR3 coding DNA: TGTGCCAGCAGCCCCCCGGGACTAGCGGGAATCGGTGAGCAGTTCTTC.

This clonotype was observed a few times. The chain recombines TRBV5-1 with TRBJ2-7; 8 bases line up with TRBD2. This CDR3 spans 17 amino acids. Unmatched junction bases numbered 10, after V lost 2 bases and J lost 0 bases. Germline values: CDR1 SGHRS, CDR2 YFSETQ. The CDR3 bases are TGCGCCAGCAGCTTAGGATCTAGCGGGTTATTCTCCTACGAGCAGTACTTC. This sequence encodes CASSLGSSGLFSYEQYF.

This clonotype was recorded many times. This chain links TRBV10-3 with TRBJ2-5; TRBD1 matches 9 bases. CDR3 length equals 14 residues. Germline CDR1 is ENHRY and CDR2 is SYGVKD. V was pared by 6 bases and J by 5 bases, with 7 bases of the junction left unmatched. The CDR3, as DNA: TGTGCCATCAGCGGAGGACAGGGGTTCGAGACCCAGTACTTC. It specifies CAISGGQGFETQYF.

For the CDR3, the DNA is TGTGCCAGCAGCGGGAGCGGGTATTTAAACAATGAGCAGTTCTTC. Translation: CASSGSGYLNNEQFF. This rearrangement joins TRBV4-2 to TRBJ2-1, with a tentative D call TRBD2 (6 bases). This CDR3 is 15 amino acids long. V lost 5 bases and J 5 bases, leaving 16 bases between the germline ends. Looked up from germline, CDR1 is LGHNA and CDR2 is YNFKEQ.

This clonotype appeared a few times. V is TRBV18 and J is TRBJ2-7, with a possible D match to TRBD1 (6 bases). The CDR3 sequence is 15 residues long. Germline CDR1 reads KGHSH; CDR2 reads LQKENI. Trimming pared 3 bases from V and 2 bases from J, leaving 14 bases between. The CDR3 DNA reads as TGTGCCAGCTCACCGGGGACACCTTTTACCTACGAGCAGTACTTC. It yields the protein CASSPGTPFTYEQYF.

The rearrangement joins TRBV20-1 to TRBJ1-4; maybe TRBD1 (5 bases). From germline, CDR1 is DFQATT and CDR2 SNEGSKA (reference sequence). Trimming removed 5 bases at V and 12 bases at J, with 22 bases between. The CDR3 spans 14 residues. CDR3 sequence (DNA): TGCAGTGCTCCGGGACCCCGGGCAACCGGGGAACTGTTTTTT. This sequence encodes CSAPGPRATGELFF.

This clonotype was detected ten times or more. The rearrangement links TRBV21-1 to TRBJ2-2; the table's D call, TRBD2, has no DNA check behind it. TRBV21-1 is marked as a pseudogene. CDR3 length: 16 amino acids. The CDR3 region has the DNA TGTGCCAGCAGCAAAGGCGAGGACTCAGCGTTCGGGGAGCTGTTTTTT. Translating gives CASSKGEDSAFGELFF.

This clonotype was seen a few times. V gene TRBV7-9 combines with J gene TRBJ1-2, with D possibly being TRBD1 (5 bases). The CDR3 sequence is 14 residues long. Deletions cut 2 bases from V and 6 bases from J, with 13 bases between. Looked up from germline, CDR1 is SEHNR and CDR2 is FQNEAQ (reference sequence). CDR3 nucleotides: TGTGCCAGCAGCTTAAGCTCACCCAGGGATGGCTACACCTTC. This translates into CASSLSSPRDGYTF.